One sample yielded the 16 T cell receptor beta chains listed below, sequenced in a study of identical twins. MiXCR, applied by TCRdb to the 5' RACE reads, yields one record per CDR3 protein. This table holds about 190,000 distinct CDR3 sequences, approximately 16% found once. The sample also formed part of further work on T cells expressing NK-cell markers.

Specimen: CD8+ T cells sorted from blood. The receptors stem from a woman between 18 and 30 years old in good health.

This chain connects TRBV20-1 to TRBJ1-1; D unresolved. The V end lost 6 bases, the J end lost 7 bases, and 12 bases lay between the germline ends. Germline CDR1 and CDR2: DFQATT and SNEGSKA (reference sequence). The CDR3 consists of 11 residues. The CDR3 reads CSAPAGIEAFF. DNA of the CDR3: TGCAGTGCCCCCGCGGGGATTGAAGCTTTCTTT.

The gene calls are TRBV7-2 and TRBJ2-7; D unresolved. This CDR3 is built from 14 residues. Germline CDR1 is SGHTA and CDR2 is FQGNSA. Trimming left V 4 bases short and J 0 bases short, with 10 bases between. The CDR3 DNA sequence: TGTGCCAGCAGCTGTTGCGGTCGCTCCTACGAGCAGTACTTC. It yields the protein CASSCCGRSYEQYF.

The CDR3, as DNA: TGTGCCAGCAGCTCACAGGGTTCCACTGAAGCTTTCTTT. This translates into CASSSQGSTEAFF. The chain has TRBV11-2 and TRBJ1-1; a possible D gene is TRBD1 (6 bases). This CDR3 is built from 13 residues. V was trimmed by 4 bases and J by 4 bases, leaving 10 bases between them. CDR1 is SGHAT, CDR2 FQNNGV, per germline.

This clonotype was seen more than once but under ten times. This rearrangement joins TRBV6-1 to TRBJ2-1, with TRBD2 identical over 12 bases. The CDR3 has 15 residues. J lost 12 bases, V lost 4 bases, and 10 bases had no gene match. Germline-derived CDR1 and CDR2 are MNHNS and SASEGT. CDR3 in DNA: TGTGCCAGCAGTGTGTCTAGCGGGGGGGCTAACGTGCAGTTCTTC. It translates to CASSVSSGGANVQFF.

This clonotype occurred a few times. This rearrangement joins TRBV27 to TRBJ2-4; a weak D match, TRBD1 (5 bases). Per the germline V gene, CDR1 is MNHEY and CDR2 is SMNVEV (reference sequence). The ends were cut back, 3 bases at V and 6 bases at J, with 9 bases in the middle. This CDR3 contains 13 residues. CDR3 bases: TGTGCCAGCAGTTTGGGGCAGACAAACATTCAGTACTTC. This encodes CASSLGQTNIQYF.

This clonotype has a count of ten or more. The CDR3 spells CASSSPYNEQFF. CDR3 in DNA: TGTGCCAGCAGCTCACCGTACAATGAGCAGTTCTTC. The chain employs TRBV7-8 and TRBJ2-1; D is unresolved. Germline lookup yields CDR1 SGHVS and CDR2 FQNEAQ. The CDR3 is 12 residues long. Trimming removed 4 bases from V and 4 bases from J, with 5 bases in between.

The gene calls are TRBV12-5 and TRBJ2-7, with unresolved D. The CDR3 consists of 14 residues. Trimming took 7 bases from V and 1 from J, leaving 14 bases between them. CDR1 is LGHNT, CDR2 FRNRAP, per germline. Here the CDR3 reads CASAETPGSYEQYF. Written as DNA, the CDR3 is TGTGCTAGTGCCGAGACGCCCGGTTCCTACGAGCAGTACTTC. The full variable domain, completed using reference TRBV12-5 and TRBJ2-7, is DARVTQTPRHKVTEMGQEVTMRCQPILGHNTVFWYRQTMMQGLELLAYFRNRAPLDDSGMPKDRFSAEMPDATLATLKIQPSEPRDSAVYFCASAETPGSYEQYFGPGTRLTVT.

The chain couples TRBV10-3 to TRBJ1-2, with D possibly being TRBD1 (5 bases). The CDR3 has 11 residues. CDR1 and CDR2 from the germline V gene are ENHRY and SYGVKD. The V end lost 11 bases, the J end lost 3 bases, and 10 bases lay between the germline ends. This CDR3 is CAYGTDYGYTF. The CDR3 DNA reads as TGTGCCTATGGGACGGACTATGGCTACACCTTC.

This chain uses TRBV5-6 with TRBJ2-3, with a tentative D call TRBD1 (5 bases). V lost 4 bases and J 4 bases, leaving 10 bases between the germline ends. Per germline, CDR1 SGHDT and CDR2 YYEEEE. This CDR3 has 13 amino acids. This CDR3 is CASSAGQADTQYF. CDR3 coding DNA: TGTGCCAGCAGCGCAGGGCAGGCAGATACGCAGTATTTT.

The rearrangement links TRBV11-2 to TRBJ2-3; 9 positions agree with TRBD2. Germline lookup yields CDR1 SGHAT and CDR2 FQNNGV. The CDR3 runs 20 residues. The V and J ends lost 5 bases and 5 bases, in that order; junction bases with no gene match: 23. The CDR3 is CASSHSKGLGGRAPRDTQYF. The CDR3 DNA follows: TGTGCCAGCAGCCATAGCAAGGGTCTTGGCGGGAGGGCTCCCAGAGATACGCAGTATTTT.

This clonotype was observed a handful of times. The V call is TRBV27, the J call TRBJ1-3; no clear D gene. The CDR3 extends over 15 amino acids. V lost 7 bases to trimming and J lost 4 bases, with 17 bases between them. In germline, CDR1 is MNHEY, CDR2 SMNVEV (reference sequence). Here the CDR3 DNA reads TGTGCCAGCAAAATAGGTTGGGGTTCCGGAAACACCATATATTTT. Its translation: CASKIGWGSGNTIYF.

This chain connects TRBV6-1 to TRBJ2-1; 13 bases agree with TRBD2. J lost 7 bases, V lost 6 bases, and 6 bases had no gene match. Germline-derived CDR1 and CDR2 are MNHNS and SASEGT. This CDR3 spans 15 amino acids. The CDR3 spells CASSWTSGSSNEQFF. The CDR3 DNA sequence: TGTGCCAGCAGCTGGACTAGCGGGAGTAGTAATGAGCAGTTCTTC.

In DNA form, the CDR3 reads TGTGCCAGCAGCGAAGACAGGGGGAACGAGCAGTACTTC. This sequence encodes CASSEDRGNEQYF. The genes are TRBV7-9 and TRBJ2-7; 9 bases align to TRBD1. Germline V gene lookup returns CDR1 SEHNR and CDR2 FQNEAQ (reference sequence). CDR3 size: 13 residues. Trimming cost V 5 bases and J 5 bases; bases outside gene matches: 4.

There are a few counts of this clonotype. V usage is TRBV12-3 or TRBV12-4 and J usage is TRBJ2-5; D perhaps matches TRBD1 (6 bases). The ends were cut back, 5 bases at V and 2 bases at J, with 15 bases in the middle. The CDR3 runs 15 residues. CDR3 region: CASSHHRVGQETQYF. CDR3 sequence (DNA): TGTGCCAGCAGTCATCACAGGGTGGGACAAGAGACCCAGTACTTC.

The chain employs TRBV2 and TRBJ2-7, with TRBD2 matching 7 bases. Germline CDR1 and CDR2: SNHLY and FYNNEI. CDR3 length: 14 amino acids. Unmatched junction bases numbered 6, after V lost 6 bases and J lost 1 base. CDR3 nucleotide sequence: TGTGCCAGCAGGTTAGCGGGTACTTCCTACGAGCAGTACTTC. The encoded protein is CASRLAGTSYEQYF. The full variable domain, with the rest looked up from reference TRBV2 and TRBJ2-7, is EPEVTQTPSHQVTQMGQEVILRCVPISNHLYFYWYRQILGQKVEFLVSFYNNEISEKSEIFDDQFSVERPDGSNFTLKIRSTKLEDSAMYFCASRLAGTSYEQYFGPGTRLTVT.

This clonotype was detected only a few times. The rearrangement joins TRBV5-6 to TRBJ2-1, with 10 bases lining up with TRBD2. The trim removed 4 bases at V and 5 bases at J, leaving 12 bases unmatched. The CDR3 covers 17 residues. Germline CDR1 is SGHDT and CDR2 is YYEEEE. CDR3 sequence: CASSHPFIAGGNNEQFF. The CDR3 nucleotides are TGTGCCAGCAGCCACCCCTTCATAGCGGGGGGAAACAATGAGCAGTTCTTC.